These T cell receptor beta chains were read from a single sample in a study of control samples from healthy donors and cancer patients. The table came from immunoSEQ multiplex PCR; TCRdb's copy has only in-frame clones and leaves some out. The profile shows tens of thousands of clones, 88% of them singletons. Sequencing input: blood. All receptors come from a woman between 65 and 79 years old in good health. Both conserved end residues are part of each CDR3. Fields, in order: clone size, J gene, D gene, V gene, CDR3 length, CDR3 DNA, CDR3 protein. A D gene is named only where the DNA matches it firmly. Clone size, where shown, is once, few, many, or a class for clones that have expanded.

. TRBJ1-1 . TRBV28 14 TGTGCCAGTCGCCCTATAGGTGGGAACACTGAAGCTTTCTTT CASRPIGGNTEAFF
. TRBJ1-1 . TRBV6-5 14 TGTGCCAGCAGTTTGCAGGGGATGAACACTGAAGCTTTCTTT CASSLQGMNTEAFF
. TRBJ2-1 . TRBV7-2 12 TGTGCCAGCAGCTTAGGGCGGACGGAGCAGTTCTTC CASSLGRTEQFF
. TRBJ2-1 TRBD2 TRBV7-9 17 TGTGCCAGCAGCTTAGGGCGGGGGGTTAGCTCCTACAATGAGCAGTTCTTC CASSLGRGVSSYNEQFF
once TRBJ2-6 . TRBV7-7 15 TGTGCTAGCAGCCCGGACCGGGCTGGGGCCAACGTCCTGACTTTC CASSPDRAGANVLTF
. TRBJ1-6 . TRBV3-1/TRBV3-2 14 TGTGCCAGCAGCCAGGATATCCGGAATTCACCCCTCCACTTT CASSQDIRNSPLHF
. TRBJ1-4 TRBD1 TRBV5-1 14 TGCGCCAGCAGCTTGACAGGGGTTAATGAAAAACTGTTTTTT CASSLTGVNEKLFF
once TRBJ2-7 TRBD1 TRBV6-5 15 TGTGCCAGCAGGGTACCCGGGACAGGGGGCAACGAGCAGTACTTC CASRVPGTGGNEQYF
once TRBJ1-5 TRBD1 TRBV2 14 TGTGCCAGCAGTGAGACAGGGCGAAATCAGCCCCAGCATTTT CASSETGRNQPQHF
. TRBJ1-6 . TRBV6-5 12 TGTGCCAGCAGTTATTATAATTCACCCCTCCACTTT CASSYYNSPLHF
. TRBJ2-3 . TRBV6-5 13 TGTGCCAGCAGGGCGACTCGCACAGATACGCAGTATTTT CASRATRTDTQYF
. TRBJ2-3 TRBD2 TRBV5-4 15 TGTGCCAGCAGCTTGACTAGCGGGAGTACAGATACGCAGTATTTT CASSLTSGSTDTQYF
. TRBJ2-7 . TRBV11-2 15 TGTGCCAGCAGCTTAGACAGGCAGAACTCCTACGAGCAGTACTTC CASSLDRQNSYEQYF
. TRBJ1-3 . TRBV7-2 12 TGTGCCAGCAGCTTAGATGGTAGGAGGAAGTATTTT CASSLDGRRKYF
. TRBJ2-7 . TRBV5-1 16 TGCGCCAGCAGCTTGAGGACTGGCGGAGCCGTGGCCGAGCAGTACTTC CASSLRTGGAVAEQYF
. TRBJ1-5 . TRBV10-3 14 TGTGCCATCAGTTCCGACAGTAGCAATCAGCCCCAGCATTTT CAISSDSSNQPQHF
. TRBJ2-1 TRBD2 TRBV3-1/TRBV3-2 17 TGTGCCAGCAGCCCCGGGACTAGCGGGAGAATAGCATATGAGCAGTTCTTC CASSPGTSGRIAYEQFF
. TRBJ1-5 . TRBV18 16 TGTGCCAGCTCACCCGTTGTGATGACTAGCAATCAGCCCCAGCATTTT CASSPVVMTSNQPQHF
. TRBJ2-7 . TRBV28 13 TGTGCCAGCAGTTTACCCCCTGGCGCCGAGCAGTACTTC CASSLPPGAEQYF
. TRBJ2-1 TRBD1 TRBV30 15 TGTGCCTGGACACCGGGGACAGGGGTTATTGGTGAGCAGTTCTTC CAWTPGTGVIGEQFF
. TRBJ1-6 . TRBV6-5 13 TGTGCCAGCTTGACAGAGAATAATTCACCCCTCCACTTT CASLTENNSPLHF
. TRBJ1-3 . TRBV25-1 14 TGTGCCAGCAGTGAGAGGGGGTCTGGAAACACCATATATTTT CASSERGSGNTIYF
. TRBJ2-7 . TRBV18 13 TGTGCCAGCTCGCACCTACCGCAGCTGGCAGAGTACTTC CASSHLPQLAEYF
. TRBJ1-5 TRBD1 TRBV19 15 TGTGCCAGTACCGTTCAGGGACAGGGGATTCAGCCCCAGCATTTT CASTVQGQGIQPQHF
. TRBJ1-6 . TRBV6-5 16 TGTGCCAGCAGTTACCTCCTGGGAGGGGTCGGTTCACCCCTCCACTTT CASSYLLGGVGSPLHF
. TRBJ2-5 . TRBV18 16 TGTGCCAGCTCACTGGAGACAGGGGGACTAGAGGAGACCCAGTACTTC CASSLETGGLEETQYF
. TRBJ2-2 TRBD1 TRBV5-4 15 TGTGCCAGCAGCACGGGACAGGGTAAGGCCGGGGAGCTGTTTTTT CASSTGQGKAGELFF
. TRBJ2-2 TRBD1 TRBV29-1 13 TGCAGCGTGGGACAGGGGGCGAACGGGGAGCTGTTTTTT CSVGQGANGELFF
once TRBJ1-4 TRBD1 TRBV18 14 TGTGCCAGCTCGCCGACAGGGAGGGATGAAAAACTGTTTTTT CASSPTGRDEKLFF
. TRBJ2-1 . TRBV10-2 17 TGCGCCAGCAGAGGGACTGCGGGCAGGGGGGCGCGGAATGAGCAGTTCTTC CASRGTAGRGARNEQFF
. TRBJ2-2 . TRBV29-1 14 TGCAGCGTTGAAGTTCCTACGGGAGAGAGGGAGCTGTTTTTT CSVEVPTGERELFF
. TRBJ1-2 . TRBV29-1 11 TGCAGCTCGGACAGTGACTATGGCTACACCTTC CSSDSDYGYTF
. TRBJ2-3 TRBD2 TRBV2 15 TGTGCCAGCAGTGGGACTAGCGGGAGCACAGATACGCAGTATTTT CASSGTSGSTDTQYF
once TRBJ2-1 . TRBV2 14 TGTGCCAGCGGGTTAAGGGAATGGGACAATGAGCAGTTCTTC CASGLREWDNEQFF
. TRBJ1-2 TRBD1 TRBV3-1/TRBV3-2 15 TGTGCCAGCAGCCAAGGACAGGGACAGCGATATGGCTACACCTTC CASSQGQGQRYGYTF
. TRBJ2-7 . TRBV5-1 14 TGCGCCAGCAGCCGGGGACGGCGTCGATCCGAGCAGTACTTC CASSRGRRRSEQYF
. TRBJ1-6 . TRBV6-5 14 TGTGCCAGCAGACGACGACAGAATAATTCACCCCTCCACTTT CASRRRQNNSPLHF
. TRBJ2-1 . TRBV6-1 13 TGTGCCAGCAGTGATTTTCAGGGCAATGAGCAGTTCTTC CASSDFQGNEQFF
. TRBJ2-5 TRBD1 TRBV3-1/TRBV3-2 16 TGTGCCAGCAGCCAGAATCCCACAGGGGGGACAGAGACCCAGTACTTC CASSQNPTGGTETQYF
once TRBJ1-2 TRBD1 TRBV5-3 13 TGTGCCAGAAGCTTGGAACAGGGGGCTGGCTACACCTTC CARSLEQGAGYTF
. TRBJ2-7 . TRBV5-4 14 TGTGCCAGCAGCTTAGGCGCCGAGTCCTACGAGCAGTACTTC CASSLGAESYEQYF
. TRBJ2-2 . TRBV24-1 13 TGTGCCACCAGTGACCCTGTCGGACGGGAGCTGTTTTTT CATSDPVGRELFF
. TRBJ1-1 . TRBV9 16 TGTGCCAGCAGCGTAGGGGGGGCAGCCATGAACACTGAAGCTTTCTTT CASSVGGAAMNTEAFF
once TRBJ2-2 . TRBV30 12 TGTGCCTGGAGTGTAATCACCGGGGAGCTGTTTTTT CAWSVITGELFF
. TRBJ1-1 . TRBV4-1 15 TGCGCCAGCAGCACCCTGGCTGGGGTAGCCACTGAAGCTTTCTTT CASSTLAGVATEAFF
. TRBJ1-4 . TRBV5-5 15 TGTGCCAGCAGCTTATCCGGGACCGAGAATGAAAAACTGTTTTTT CASSLSGTENEKLFF
. TRBJ2-1 TRBD2 TRBV5-1 18 TGCGCCAGCAGCTTAACACTAGCGGGGGGTCTTGATTCTAATGAGCAGTTCTTC CASSLTLAGGLDSNEQFF
. TRBJ1-3 . TRBV5-6 16 TGTGCCAGCAGCTTGACCCAACGGGGCTCTGGAAACACCATATATTTT CASSLTQRGSGNTIYF
. TRBJ2-1 . TRBV25-1 16 TGTGCCAGCAGTGAAGGGGGGTCTTCTCTGAGGGATGAGCAGTTCTTC CASSEGGSSLRDEQFF
. TRBJ2-2 . TRBV30 13 TGTGCCTGGAGTGGGGATCACACCGGGGAGCTGTTTTTT CAWSGDHTGELFF